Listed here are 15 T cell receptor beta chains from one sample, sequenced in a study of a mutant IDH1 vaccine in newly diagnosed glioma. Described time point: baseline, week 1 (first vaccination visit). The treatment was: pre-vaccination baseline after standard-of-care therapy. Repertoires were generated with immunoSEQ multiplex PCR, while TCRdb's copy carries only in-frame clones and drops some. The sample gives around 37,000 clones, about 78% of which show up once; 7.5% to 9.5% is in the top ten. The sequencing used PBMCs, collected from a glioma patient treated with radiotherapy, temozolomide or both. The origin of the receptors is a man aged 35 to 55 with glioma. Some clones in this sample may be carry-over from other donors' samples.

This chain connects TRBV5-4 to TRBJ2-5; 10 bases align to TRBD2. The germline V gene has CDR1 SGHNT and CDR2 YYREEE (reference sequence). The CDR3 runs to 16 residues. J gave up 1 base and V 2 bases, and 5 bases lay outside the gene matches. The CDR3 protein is CASSFISGGPQETQYF. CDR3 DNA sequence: TGTGCCAGCAGCTTTATTAGCGGGGGGCCCCAAGAGACCCAGTACTTC. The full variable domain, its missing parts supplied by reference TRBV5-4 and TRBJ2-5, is ETGVTQSPTHLIKTRGQQVTLRCSSQSGHNTVSWYQQALGQGPQFIFQYYREEENGRGNFPPRFSGLQFPNYSSELNVNALELDDSALYLCASSFISGGPQETQYFGPGTRLLVL.

The CDR3 loop is CATGQVGGTQYF. CDR3 bases: TGTGCCACTGGACAGGTTGGGGGTACGCAGTATTTT. The chain couples TRBV19 to TRBJ2-3; 7 bases fit TRBD1. The CDR3 extends over 12 amino acids. Germline CDR1 LNHDA, CDR2 SQIVND (reference sequence). V lost 10 bases and J lost 8; bases outside the gene matches: 9.

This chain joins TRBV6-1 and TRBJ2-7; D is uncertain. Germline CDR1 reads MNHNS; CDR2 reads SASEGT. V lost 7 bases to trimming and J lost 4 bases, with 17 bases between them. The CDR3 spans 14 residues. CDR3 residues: CASTGRPESYEQYF. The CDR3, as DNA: TGTGCCAGCACTGGTCGGCCCGAAAGTTACGAGCAGTACTTC.

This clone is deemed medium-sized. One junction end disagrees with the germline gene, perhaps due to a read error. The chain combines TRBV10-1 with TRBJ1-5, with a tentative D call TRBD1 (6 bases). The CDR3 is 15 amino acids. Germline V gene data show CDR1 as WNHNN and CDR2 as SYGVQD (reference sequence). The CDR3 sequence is CASREWTVSNQPQHF. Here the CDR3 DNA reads TGCGCCAGCAGGGAGTGGACAGTTAGCAATCAGCCCCAGCATTTT.

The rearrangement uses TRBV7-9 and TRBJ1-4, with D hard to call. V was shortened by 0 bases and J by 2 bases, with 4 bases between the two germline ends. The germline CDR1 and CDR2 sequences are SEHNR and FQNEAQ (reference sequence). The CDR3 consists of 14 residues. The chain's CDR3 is CASSLAGTNEKLFF. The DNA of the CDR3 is TGTGCCAGCAGCTTAGCAGGGACTAATGAAAAACTGTTTTTT.

The CDR3 nucleotides are TGTGCCAGCAGCGGACCCGGGGGGGGGTTGGATGAGCAGTTCTTC. Translating it yields CASSGPGGGLDEQFF. This chain uses TRBV7-9 with TRBJ2-1; 8 positions match TRBD2. This CDR3 is built from 15 residues. Germline CDR1 is SEHNR and CDR2 is FQNEAQ (reference sequence). Unmatched junction bases numbered 11, after V lost 5 bases and J lost 8 bases.

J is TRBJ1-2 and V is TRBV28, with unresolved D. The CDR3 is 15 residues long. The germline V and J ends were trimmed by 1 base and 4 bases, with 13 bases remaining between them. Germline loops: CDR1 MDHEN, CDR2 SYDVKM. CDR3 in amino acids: CASSLSPGGLYGYTF. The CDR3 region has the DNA TGTGCCAGCAGTTTATCCCCCGGTGGACTCTATGGCTACACCTTC.

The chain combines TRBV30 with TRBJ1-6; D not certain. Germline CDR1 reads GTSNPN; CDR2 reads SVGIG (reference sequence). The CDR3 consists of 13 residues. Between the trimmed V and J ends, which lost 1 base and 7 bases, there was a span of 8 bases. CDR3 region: CAWSGQINSPLHF. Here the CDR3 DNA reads TGTGCCTGGAGTGGACAAATCAATTCACCCCTCCACTTT.

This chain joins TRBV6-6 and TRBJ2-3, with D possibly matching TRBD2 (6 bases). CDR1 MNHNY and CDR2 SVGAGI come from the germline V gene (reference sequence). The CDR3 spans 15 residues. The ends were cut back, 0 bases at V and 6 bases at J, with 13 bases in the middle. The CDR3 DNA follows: TGTGCCAGCAGTTACTCTGGCGGGGAGCGGGATACGCAGTATTTT. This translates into CASSYSGGERDTQYF.

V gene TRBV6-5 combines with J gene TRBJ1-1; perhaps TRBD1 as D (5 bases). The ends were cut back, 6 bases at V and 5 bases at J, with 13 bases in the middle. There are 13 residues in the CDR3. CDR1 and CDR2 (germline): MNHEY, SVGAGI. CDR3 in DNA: TGTGCCAGCAGACCAGACAGAGGGACTGAAGCTTTCTTT. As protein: CASRPDRGTEAFF.

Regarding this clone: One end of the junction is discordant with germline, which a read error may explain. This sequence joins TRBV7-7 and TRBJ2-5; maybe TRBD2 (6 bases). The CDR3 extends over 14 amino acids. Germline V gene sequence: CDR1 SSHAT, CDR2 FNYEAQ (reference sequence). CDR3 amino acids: CASSLGDWEETQYF. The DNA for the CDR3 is TGTGCTAGCAGCTTGGGGGACTGGGAAGAGACCCAGTACTTC.

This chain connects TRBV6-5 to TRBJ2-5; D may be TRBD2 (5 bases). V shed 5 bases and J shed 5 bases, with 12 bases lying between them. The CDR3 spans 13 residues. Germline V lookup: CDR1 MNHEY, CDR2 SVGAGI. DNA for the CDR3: TGTGCCAGCAGTCGTAGCCGGAGGGAGACCCAGTACTTC. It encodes CASSRSRRETQYF.

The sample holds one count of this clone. DNA for the CDR3: TGTGCCAGCAGGCGGGACTTTTATAATTCACCCCTCCACTTT. It specifies CASRRDFYNSPLHF. The chain couples TRBV2 to TRBJ1-6; D possibly corresponds to TRBD1 (5 bases). The V and J ends lost 6 bases and 4 bases respectively, with 10 bases between them. This CDR3 region has 14 residues. Germline CDR1 is SNHLY and CDR2 is FYNNEI.

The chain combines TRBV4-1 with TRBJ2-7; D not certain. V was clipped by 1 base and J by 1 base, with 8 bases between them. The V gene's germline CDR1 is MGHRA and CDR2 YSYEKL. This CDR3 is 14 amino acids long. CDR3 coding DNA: TGCGCCAGCAGCCAAGTCGTGAATTCCTACGAGCAGTACTTC. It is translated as CASSQVVNSYEQYF.

CDR3 residues: CASSDLGSYEQYF. The CDR3 region has the DNA TGTGCCAGCAGTGATCTGGGGTCCTACGAGCAGTACTTC. This chain connects TRBV6-1 to TRBJ2-7, with D hard to call. The CDR3 length is 13 residues. Germline V gene data show CDR1 as MNHNS and CDR2 as SASEGT. Trimming took off 3 bases at V and 1 base at J, with 7 bases between the two ends.